Reported below is one T cell receptor (beta chain). The antigen remains unidentified. Trimming took 6 bases from V and 0 from J, leaving 11 bases between them. CDR3 length: 15 residues. Germline V gene lookup returns CDR1 SNHLY and CDR2 FYNNEI. Both 60 Vbeta primers and 13 Jbeta primers went into the PCR. The repertoire was sequenced with immunoSEQ multiplex PCR; TCRdb's copy has only in-frame clones and lacks some. The sample spans approximately 120,000 clones; the ten largest clones claim 1.5% to 2%. These data originate in a study of cytomegalovirus exposure and HLA in healthy donors. Study-level points and caveats: TRBV6-2, TRBV6-3 and other indistinguishable V segments were excluded. The authors reported that TCR beta sequences could predict HLA-A and HLA-B alleles. These predictions were accurate for most subjects in the first cohort.

The clonotype comes from an older woman in good health and CMV-seronegative. Sequenced input: PBMCs. V usage is TRBV2 and J usage is TRBJ2-2, with D uncertain. CDR3 nucleotide sequence: TGTGCCAGCAGAAAGAGCACGTCGAACACCGGGGAGCTGTTTTTT. This translates into CASRKSTSNTGELFF.